Below are 17 T cell receptor beta chains sequenced from a single sample in a study of T cell repertoires in cytomegalovirus infection. TCRdb reprocessed the reads via MiXCR and lists one record per CDR3 protein. The sample lists fewer than 550,000 distinct CDR3 sequences, around 27% occurring once. The sequencing input was PBMCs. The receptor set was obtained from a human donor in good health (CMV status not recorded). Some clones in this sample may be carry-over from other donors' samples.

This clonotype was detected many times. The V and J genes are TRBV7-2 and TRBJ2-2; D is unclear. V dropped 5 bases and J dropped 5 bases, with 12 bases sitting between them. This CDR3 has 14 amino acids. Germline-derived CDR1 and CDR2 are SGHTA and FQGNSA. The CDR3 sequence is CASSVRDFTGELFF. CDR3 coding DNA: TGTGCCAGCAGCGTTAGAGACTTTACCGGGGAGCTGTTTTTT.

In DNA, the CDR3 is TGTGCCAGTAGTATACTAGCGGGCACAGATACGCAGTATTTT. Protein product: CASSILAGTDTQYF. This chain connects TRBV19 to TRBJ2-3, with TRBD2 matching 7 bases. The CDR3 contains 14 residues. Germline CDR1 reads LNHDA; CDR2 reads SQIVND (reference sequence). Trimming cost V 2 bases and J 1 base; bases outside gene matches: 0.

V and J are TRBV7-3 and TRBJ2-1; 14 bases map to TRBD2. Germline V gives CDR1 SGHTA, CDR2 FQGTGA. The V segment lost 5 bases and the J segment 8 bases; nucleotides outside the gene matches: 11. There are 17 residues in the CDR3. DNA of the CDR3: TGTGCCAGCAGCCCTTCGAACGGACTAGCGGGAGGCCATGAGCAGTTCTTC. This translates into CASSPSNGLAGGHEQFF.

The gene calls are TRBV19 and TRBJ2-2, with a tentative D call TRBD1 (6 bases). With 5 bases removed from V and 6 bases from J, the gap between germline ends came to 10 bases. CDR1 and CDR2 from the germline V gene are LNHDA and SQIVND (reference sequence). The CDR3 extends over 13 amino acids. CDR3 in DNA: TGTGCCAGTAGTTGGGGGCTAGCCGGGGAGCTGTTTTTT. Protein product: CASSWGLAGELFF.

This clonotype was recorded at least ten times. The J gene is TRBJ1-3, the V gene TRBV7-2, with D hard to call. Trimming stripped 5 bases from V and 4 bases from J, with 12 bases between. Germline V CDR1 and CDR2: SGHTA, FQGNSA. This CDR3 contains 14 residues. This chain's CDR3 is CASSLSSGGNTIYF. CDR3 DNA: TGTGCCAGCAGCCTGTCGAGTGGGGGAAACACCATATATTTT. The whole variable domain, filled in from reference TRBV7-2 and TRBJ1-3, reads GAGVSQSPSNKVTEKGKDVELRCDPISGHTALYWYRQSLGQGLEFLIYFQGNSAPDKSGLPSDRFSAERTGGSVSTLTIQRTQQEDSAVYLCASSLSSGGNTIYFGEGSWLTVV.

This clonotype was picked up many times. The chain joins TRBV7-2 to TRBJ2-5; weak D call: TRBD1 (5 bases). This CDR3 has 15 residues. Between the trimmed V and J ends, which lost 0 bases and 5 bases, there was a span of 13 bases. Germline V CDR1 and CDR2: SGHTA, FQGNSA. This chain's CDR3 is CASSLAKSGLETQYF. CDR3 nucleotide sequence: TGTGCCAGCAGCTTAGCTAAATCAGGGTTGGAGACCCAGTACTTC.

The chain recombines TRBV4-1 with TRBJ2-1; D gene unclear. This CDR3 comprises 14 residues. Germline CDR1 reads MGHRA; CDR2 reads YSYEKL. Trimming removed 3 bases from V and 10 bases from J, with 16 bases in between. The CDR3 DNA reads as TGCGCCAGCAGCCACTCCCTGAGGAGTTTAGAGCAGTTCTTC. Protein sequence: CASSHSLRSLEQFF.

This clonotype was counted many times. This rearrangement joins TRBV7-6 to TRBJ2-6, with 7 positions matching TRBD2. Per the germline V gene, CDR1 is SGHVS and CDR2 is FNYEAQ. This CDR3 is 17 amino acids long. Unmatched junction bases numbered 9, after V lost 7 bases and J lost 0 bases. The CDR3 loop reads CASTRRRESSGANVLTF. The CDR3 nucleotides read TGTGCCAGCACCCGCCGGCGGGAGAGCTCTGGGGCCAACGTCCTGACTTTC.

J is TRBJ2-7 and V is TRBV7-9; 10 bases are shared with TRBD1. The germline gives CDR1 SEHNR, CDR2 FQNEAQ (reference sequence). The CDR3 sequence is 13 residues long. With V trimmed by 6 bases and J by 9 bases, 8 bases remained unmatched. CDR3 sequence (DNA): TGTGCCAGCAGTCCTTGGACAGGGGGGCTGCAGTACTTC. Its translation: CASSPWTGGLQYF.

This clonotype came up a few times. This chain connects TRBV9 to TRBJ2-7, with TRBD2 matching 8 bases. The ends lost 0 bases at V and 7 bases at J; junction bases unmatched: 9. Looked up from germline, CDR1 is SGDLS and CDR2 is YYNGEE. The CDR3 has 15 residues. The CDR3 region is CASSVGLAPDREQYF. As DNA, the CDR3 is TGTGCCAGCAGCGTAGGACTAGCGCCGGATAGAGAGCAGTACTTC.

The gene calls are TRBV5-6 and TRBJ2-1; TRBD2 is a possible D gene (5 bases). The V end was cut by 3 bases, the J end by 9 bases, with 16 bases between. Germline V gene data show CDR1 as SGHDT and CDR2 as YYEEEE. The CDR3 runs to 14 residues. The CDR3 sequence: CASSSFRSGPEQFF. The CDR3 nucleotides are TGTGCCAGCAGCTCCTTCCGCAGCGGTCCTGAGCAGTTCTTC.

This clonotype was observed a few times. This rearrangement joins TRBV5-5 to TRBJ2-7, with TRBD2 matching over 12 bases. Per germline, CDR1 SGHKS and CDR2 YYEKEE (reference sequence). Trimming at V came to 1 base and at J to 4 bases, leaving 3 bases not matched to a gene. CDR3 size: 15 residues. CDR3 nucleotides: TGTGCCAGCAGCTTGTTCCTAGCGGGAGGGTACGAGCAGTACTTC. Translating it yields CASSLFLAGGYEQYF.

The chain carries TRBV4-3 and TRBJ1-5; no clear D. The CDR3 runs to 15 residues. The V end lost 0 bases, the J end lost 0 bases, and 6 bases lay between the germline ends. Germline CDR1 and CDR2: LGHNA and YSLEER. Written as DNA, the CDR3 is TGCGCCAGCAGCCAAGATCCGAATAGCAATCAGCCCCAGCATTTT. Protein sequence: CASSQDPNSNQPQHF.

This clonotype was observed a few times. The chain carries TRBV19 and TRBJ2-5; TRBD2 might be the D (5 bases). V lost 8 bases and J 3 bases, leaving 13 bases between the germline ends. CDR3 length: 13 residues. Germline V lookup: CDR1 LNHDA, CDR2 SQIVND (reference sequence). CDR3 coding DNA: TGTGCCAGTGCTCTGGGGAGAGAAGAGACCCAGTACTTC. This encodes CASALGREETQYF.

In this sample, this clonotype turned up a few times. V is TRBV19 and J is TRBJ2-5; no firm D call. CDR1 is LNHDA, CDR2 SQIVND, per germline (reference sequence). CDR3 size: 15 residues. V gave up 3 bases and J gave up 5 bases, with 16 bases separating them. The CDR3 protein is CASSIRGPPRETQYF. The CDR3 DNA follows: TGTGCCAGTAGTATCCGTGGACCGCCCCGGGAGACCCAGTACTTC.

A word on this clonotype: The junction and the germline gene differ at one end; a read error may be behind it. The chain has TRBV7-7 and TRBJ2-3; D uncertain. The CDR3 has 15 residues. Germline-derived CDR1 and CDR2 are SSHAT and FNYEAQ (reference sequence). CDR3 nucleotides: TGTGCTAGCAGCTTAGCAGAGTCAGACACAGATACGCAGTATTTT. This gives the protein CASSLAESDTDTQYF.

The V and J genes are TRBV11-2 and TRBJ2-7; 11 nucleotides align to TRBD2. Germline CDR1 reads SGHAT; CDR2 reads FQNNGV. Unmatched junction bases numbered 4, after V lost 2 bases and J lost 4 bases. CDR3 length equals 15 residues. CDR3 in DNA: TGTGCCAGCAGCTTACAGGGGACTAGCGGTTACGAGCAGTACGTC. Residues: CASSLQGTSGYEQYV.